This entry describes one T cell receptor beta chain. The V gene's germline CDR1 is LGHNA and CDR2 YNFKEQ. V was trimmed by 0 bases and J by 5 bases, leaving 19 bases between them. The CDR3 is made up of 17 amino acids. The data are from a study of shared clonotypes between healthy human individuals. This table comes from immunoSEQ multiplex PCR, and its TCRdb copy is limited to in-frame clones, with some not included. The sample consists of roughly 2.4 million clones, about 94% of them appearing once. The origin of this receptor is a man aged 18 to 35 in good health. This rearrangement joins TRBV4-2 to TRBJ2-5, with D possibly matching TRBD1 (7 bases). What was sequenced was naive CD4+ T cells sorted from blood. Subset noted: CD45RA+ positively selected. The DNA of the CDR3 is TGTGCCAGCAGCCAAGACGGACCCAGGGGGGTCGCTGAGACCCAGTACTTC. This sequence encodes CASSQDGPRGVAETQYF.